What follows are 27 T cell receptor beta chains derived from one specimen sequenced in a study of OX40 agonist ivuxolimab in advanced cancers. Profiling relied on immunoSEQ multiplex PCR, and the TCRdb table lists in-frame clones only, not all of them. The data contain 50,000 or so clones, 80% to 85% of them singletons. The sample in question was CD4+ or CD8+ T cells sorted from blood, obtained in a trial of the OX40 agonist ivuxolimab. The receptors stem from an adult with an advanced solid tumor such as melanoma, head and neck, liver or kidney cancer.

Only one count was recorded for this clone. J is TRBJ1-1 and V is TRBV7-8, with D possibly matching TRBD1 (6 bases). V dropped 4 bases and J dropped 4 bases, with 16 bases sitting between them. Germline V gene data show CDR1 as SGHVS and CDR2 as FQNEAQ. This CDR3 spans 15 amino acids. The CDR3: CASSSSLGGTTEAFF. CDR3 nucleotides: TGTGCCAGCAGCTCCTCGTTAGGGGGGACCACTGAAGCTTTCTTT.

The J gene is TRBJ2-7, the V gene TRBV2; D uncertain. This CDR3 comprises 12 residues. Germline loops: CDR1 SNHLY, CDR2 FYNNEI. V lost 6 bases and J lost 2, with 8 bases in between. The DNA for the CDR3 is TGTGCCAGCAGGAGAAATCCCTACGAGCAGTACTTC. Translating it yields CASRRNPYEQYF.

V gene TRBV30 combines with J gene TRBJ1-1, with D possibly TRBD1 on 5 matching bases. The CDR3 runs to 13 residues. Per germline, CDR1 GTSNPN and CDR2 SVGIG (reference sequence). V lost 0 bases, J lost 11 bases, and 16 bases lay in between. The CDR3 DNA sequence: TGTGCCTGGAGTGTACGGGGGTCCGGAGGGGCTTTCTTT. It yields the protein CAWSVRGSGGAFF.

The chain has TRBV5-1 and TRBJ2-1; TRBD1 agrees at 9 bases. The length of the CDR3 is 13 residues. From germline, CDR1 is SGHRS and CDR2 YFSETQ. With 4 bases clipped from V and 8 bases from J, the junction kept 4 bases outside the gene matches. The CDR3 nucleotides are TGCGCCAGCAGCGAGGACAGGGGCCATGAGCAGTTCTTC. It encodes CASSEDRGHEQFF.

The chain combines TRBV29-1 with TRBJ1-1, with D hard to call. Germline V CDR1 and CDR2: SQVTM, ANQGSEA. CDR3 length equals 14 residues. V lost 5 bases and J 2 bases, leaving 15 bases between the germline ends. The CDR3 sequence is CSVWIRSTNTEAFF. The DNA of the CDR3 is TGCAGCGTTTGGATCCGGTCTACTAACACTGAAGCTTTCTTT.

The chain is built from TRBV7-8 and TRBJ1-1; D is perhaps TRBD1 (5 bases). The length of the CDR3 is 15 residues. Germline lookup yields CDR1 SGHVS and CDR2 FQNEAQ. V lost 5 bases and J 6 bases, leaving 19 bases between the germline ends. CDR3 region: CASSHPPRGRAEAFF. The CDR3 DNA sequence: TGTGCCAGCAGCCACCCCCCGAGGGGAAGAGCTGAAGCTTTCTTT. The whole variable domain, remainder taken from reference TRBV7-8 and TRBJ1-1, is GAGVSQSPRYKVAKRGQDVALRCDPISGHVSLFWYQQALGQGPEFLTYFQNEAQLDKSGLPSDRFFAERPEGSVSTLKIQRTQQEDSAVYLCASSHPPRGRAEAFFGQGTRLTVV.

V usage is TRBV20-1 and J usage is TRBJ2-4; D might be TRBD1 (5 bases). The V end was cut by 6 bases, the J end by 6 bases, with 9 bases between. The germline V gene encodes CDR1 DFQATT and CDR2 SNEGSKA (reference sequence). This CDR3 is 11 amino acids long. The CDR3 sequence is CSAPRGNIQYF. The CDR3 nucleotides read TGCAGTGCCCCAAGGGGAAACATTCAGTACTTC.

The chain uses TRBV15 and TRBJ1-2; D unclear. The V end was cut by 1 base, the J end by 4 bases, with 10 bases between. Germline loops: CDR1 LNHNV, CDR2 YYDKDF (reference sequence). This CDR3 is 14 amino acids long. The CDR3 sequence is CATSRGPGSYGYTF. The CDR3 nucleotides are TGTGCCACCAGCAGAGGGCCAGGTTCCTATGGCTACACCTTC.

This rearrangement joins TRBV11-2 to TRBJ2-7, with TRBD1 matching 7 bases. V shed 5 bases, J shed 6 bases, and the junction held 10 bases outside the gene matches. Looked up from germline, CDR1 is SGHAT and CDR2 is FQNNGV. CDR3 length: 14 amino acids. The CDR3 coding sequence is TGTGCCAGCAGCGCCACGGACAGGCCCCGCGAGCAGTACTTC. This sequence encodes CASSATDRPREQYF. The full variable domain, in which reference TRBV11-2 and TRBJ2-7 provide the parts outside the CDR3, is EAGVAQSPRYKIIEKRQSVAFWCNPISGHATLYWYQQILGQGPKLLIQFQNNGVVDDSQLPKDRFSAERLKGVDSTLKIQPAKLEDSAVYLCASSATDRPREQYFGPGTRLTVT.

The V and J genes are TRBV5-4 and TRBJ2-3; 8 bases map to TRBD2. The CDR3 is 14 residues long. Germline trimming cut 4 bases from V and 4 bases from J; bases unmatched to any gene: 5. The germline CDR1 and CDR2 sequences are SGHNT and YYREEE (reference sequence). CDR3 amino acids: CASSRGGPADTQYF. The DNA for the CDR3 is TGTGCCAGCAGCCGGGGGGGCCCAGCAGATACGCAGTATTTT.

The gene calls are TRBV7-9 and TRBJ1-1; D unresolved. The CDR3 consists of 14 residues. Germline CDR1 is SEHNR and CDR2 is FQNEAQ (reference sequence). Trimming pared 0 bases from V and 2 bases from J, leaving 7 bases between. CDR3: CASSLAGFNTEAFF. CDR3 coding DNA: TGTGCCAGCAGCTTAGCAGGATTCAACACTGAAGCTTTCTTT. The whole variable domain, remainder taken from reference TRBV7-9 and TRBJ1-1, is DTGVSQNPRHKITKRGQNVTFRCDPISEHNRLYWYRQTLGQGPEFLTYFQNEAQLEKSRLLSDRFSAERPKGSFSTLEIQRTEQGDSAMYLCASSLAGFNTEAFFGQGTRLTVV.

The chain couples TRBV7-2 to TRBJ2-1, with D perhaps matching TRBD2 (5 bases). This CDR3 comprises 15 residues. Trimming shortened V by 6 bases and J by 2 bases, and 14 bases separated the two germline ends. Germline loops: CDR1 SGHTA, CDR2 FQGNSA. The CDR3 DNA sequence: TGTGCCAGCAGTCGGGCTAGCCAACCCTACAATGAGCAGTTCTTC. Its translation is CASSRASQPYNEQFF.

This rearrangement joins TRBV4-1 to TRBJ1-6, with D unresolved. Germline loops: CDR1 MGHRA, CDR2 YSYEKL. This CDR3 comprises 16 residues. V shed 1 base and J shed 6 bases, with 13 bases lying between them. CDR3 DNA: TGCGCCAGCAGCCAAGTCGCATACCGGATTAATTCACCCCTCCACTTT. This codes for CASSQVAYRINSPLHF.

The J gene is TRBJ2-3, the V gene TRBV2, with 11 nucleotides matching TRBD2. The CDR3 totals 16 residues. Per germline, CDR1 SNHLY and CDR2 FYNNEI. With 0 bases clipped from V and 3 bases from J, the junction kept 2 bases outside the gene matches. The CDR3 loop reads CASSEAASGRTDTQYF. The DNA for the CDR3 is TGTGCCAGCAGTGAAGCAGCTAGCGGGAGGACAGATACGCAGTATTTT.

This chain connects TRBV10-3 to TRBJ1-1, with D possibly TRBD1 on 6 matching bases. Trimming pared 3 bases from V and 2 bases from J, leaving 10 bases between. The CDR3 loop spans 14 amino acids. Germline V gives CDR1 ENHRY, CDR2 SYGVKD. The CDR3 region has the DNA TGTGCCATCAGTGACCCAGGGGAAAACACTGAAGCTTTCTTT. Its translation: CAISDPGENTEAFF.

This chain's CDR3 is CASSYSGGQYF. The DNA of the CDR3 is TGTGCCAGCAGTTACTCGGGGGGGCAGTACTTC. The rearrangement joins TRBV6-5 to TRBJ2-7; D is perhaps TRBD2 (6 bases). Trimming removed 0 bases from V and 9 bases from J, with 6 bases in between. The CDR3 extends over 11 amino acids. The germline V gene has CDR1 MNHEY and CDR2 SVGAGI.

CDR3: CASSADGNYGYTF. DNA of the CDR3: TGTGCCAGCAGTGCGGACGGGAACTATGGCTACACCTTC. This chain connects TRBV2 to TRBJ1-2; D is unclear. This CDR3 has 13 residues. Germline V gives CDR1 SNHLY, CDR2 FYNNEI. With 4 bases removed from V and 2 bases from J, the gap between germline ends came to 8 bases.

The chain carries TRBV6-5 and TRBJ1-2; D is ambiguous. V lost 5 bases, J lost 3 bases, and 10 bases lay in between. Per germline, CDR1 MNHEY and CDR2 SVGAGI. The CDR3 is 13 residues long. The chain's CDR3 is CASSPPGDYGYTF. The CDR3 DNA follows: TGTGCCAGCAGTCCTCCAGGTGACTATGGCTACACCTTC.

As to this clone: Other DNA sequences in the same sample also yield this CDR3. The chain carries TRBV30 and TRBJ2-7; unclear D gene. This CDR3 has 12 amino acids. Trimming took 2 bases from V and 3 from J, leaving 8 bases between them. Germline CDR1 reads GTSNPN; CDR2 reads SVGIG (reference sequence). DNA for the CDR3: TGTGCCTGGAGTCCATCTAGCTACGAGCAGTACTTC. Protein sequence: CAWSPSSYEQYF.

The V gene is TRBV30, the J gene TRBJ2-5; D may be TRBD2 (6 bases). Looked up from germline, CDR1 is GTSNPN and CDR2 is SVGIG (reference sequence). V was cut by 7 bases and J by 5 bases, with 11 bases left in between. The length of the CDR3 is 11 residues. CDR3 DNA: TGTGCCTCAAATCGGGGGGAGACCCAGTACTTC. It codes for CASNRGETQYF. Full variable domain (rest looked up from reference TRBV30 and TRBJ2-5): SQTIHQWPATLVQPVGSPLSLECTVEGTSNPNLYWYRQAAGRGLQLLFYSVGIGQISSEVPQNLSASRPQDRQFILSSKKLLLSDSGFYLCASNRGETQYFGPGTRLLVL.

The chain joins TRBV4-3 to TRBJ2-7; D remains ambiguous. The CDR3 contains 14 residues. The V end lost 0 bases, the J end lost 3 bases, and 9 bases lay between the germline ends. Germline assignment: CDR1 LGHNA and CDR2 YSLEER. The CDR3 region is CASSQDASYYEQYF. CDR3 nucleotide sequence: TGCGCCAGCAGCCAAGACGCCAGCTACTACGAGCAGTACTTC.

The sample holds a few counts of this clone. This chain links TRBV5-8 with TRBJ2-2; D possibly uses TRBD1 or TRBD2 (5 bases each). The V gene's germline CDR1 is SGHTS and CDR2 YDEGEE. The ends were cut back, 3 bases at V and 0 bases at J, with 12 bases in the middle. The CDR3 runs to 16 residues. The CDR3 DNA sequence: TGTGCCAGCAGCTGGGGGACGACATCGAACACCGGGGAGCTGTTTTTT. Its protein is CASSWGTTSNTGELFF.

The chain combines TRBV6-1 with TRBJ2-5; 8 bases map to TRBD2. Looked up from germline, CDR1 is MNHNS and CDR2 is SASEGT. CDR3 length: 15 amino acids. V gave up 4 bases and J gave up 4 bases; unmatched junction bases: 8. The CDR3: CASSGEAGVRETQYF. DNA of the CDR3: TGTGCCAGCAGTGGTGAAGCGGGGGTTCGAGAGACCCAGTACTTC.

This sequence joins TRBV19 and TRBJ1-1, with 9 bases that match TRBD1. Germline V gene lookup returns CDR1 LNHDA and CDR2 SQIVND (reference sequence). The CDR3 covers 15 residues. Trimming at V came to 3 bases and at J to 1 base, leaving 3 bases not matched to a gene. In nucleotides, the CDR3 is TGTGCCAGTAGTATGATGGGACAGGGGAACACTGAAGCTTTCTTT. The encoded protein is CASSMMGQGNTEAFF. The complete variable domain, with remaining parts taken from reference TRBV19 and TRBJ1-1, reads DGGITQSPKYLFRKEGQNVTLSCEQNLNHDAMYWYRQDPGQGLRLIYYSQIVNDFQKGDIAEGYSVSREKKESFPLTVTSAQKNPTAFYLCASSMMGQGNTEAFFGQGTRLTVV.

The rearrangement joins TRBV19 to TRBJ2-3, with TRBD2 matching 10 bases. The CDR3 is made up of 16 amino acids. Unmatched junction bases numbered 10, after V lost 4 bases and J lost 6 bases. The V gene's germline CDR1 is LNHDA and CDR2 SQIVND (reference sequence). The CDR3 reads CASSNPASGSVDTQYF. In DNA form, the CDR3 reads TGTGCCAGTAGTAATCCTGCTAGCGGGAGCGTGGATACGCAGTATTTT.

This clone was seen a handful of times. The V and J genes are TRBV19 and TRBJ1-1, with D unresolved. Germline loops: CDR1 LNHDA, CDR2 SQIVND (reference sequence). With 6 bases removed from V and 1 base from J, the gap between germline ends came to 3 bases. CDR3 size: 11 residues. The CDR3 is CASRRNTEAFF. CDR3 DNA: TGTGCCAGTAGACGGAACACTGAAGCTTTCTTT.

The chain uses TRBV2 and TRBJ1-2; 9 bases line up with TRBD1. The V gene's germline CDR1 is SNHLY and CDR2 FYNNEI. The junction had 10 bases not matched to a gene; V was cut back by 6 bases and J by 5 bases. The CDR3 is 15 residues long. The CDR3 loop reads CASSLNRGRRYGYTF. Here the CDR3 DNA reads TGTGCCAGCAGCCTCAACAGGGGGCGCAGGTATGGCTACACCTTC.